These 16 T cell receptor beta chains were sequenced from one sample in a study of CXCR3-negative and CXCR3-positive naive CD8 T cells. cDNA libraries for TRB were generated by 5' RACE incorporating UMI labels. TCRdb re-called the 5' RACE reads, yielding one record per CDR3 amino acid sequence without DNA. Its clone listing holds tens of thousands of distinct CDR3 sequences. The sample comprised naive CXCR3- CD8+ T cells from blood. Subset meaning: CD45RO-CCR7+CD27+CD95- naive CD8+ T cells lacking CXCR3 (TNR3-). The source of these receptors is a human donor in good health. Some clones in this sample may be carry-over from other donors' samples.

The gene calls are TRBV12-3 or TRBV12-4 and TRBJ2-3. The length of the CDR3 is 13 residues. CDR3 region: CASSNGNSDTQYF.

The CDR3 loop is CASSVEGDSGSYEQYF. This sequence joins TRBV9 and TRBJ2-7; TCRdb proposes TRBD1, but this gene call is untestable without DNA. Germline V CDR1 and CDR2: SGDLS, YYNGEE. This CDR3 is 16 amino acids long.

This chain uses TRBV5-1 with TRBJ1-3. The CDR3 is 16 amino acids. Germline CDR1 reads SGHRS; CDR2 reads YFSETQ. The CDR3 region is CASSLDGPVGGNTIYF.

This chain links TRBV6-6 with TRBJ1-1. The CDR3 length is 16 residues. CDR1 MNHNY and CDR2 SVGAGI come from the germline V gene (reference sequence). The CDR3 protein is CASSQHAAAGGTEAFF.

V and J are TRBV5-1 and TRBJ1-6. CDR3 size: 18 residues. Germline loops: CDR1 SGHRS, CDR2 YFSETQ. CDR3 sequence reads: CASSLTTAGDSSDSPLHF.

The rearrangement uses TRBV28 and TRBJ1-5; TCRdb designates TRBD1, a call that cannot be tested without DNA. The CDR3 length is 15 residues. Per the germline V gene, CDR1 is MDHEN and CDR2 is SYDVKM. The CDR3 is CASSSDTEGDQPQHF.

This chain uses TRBV25-1 with TRBJ1-1; absent DNA, TCRdb's TRBD1 call cannot be checked. Germline V CDR1 and CDR2: MGHDK, SYGVNS. The CDR3 extends over 17 amino acids. The CDR3 spells CASSVLPPDRENTEAFF.

The gene calls are TRBV7-6 and TRBJ2-2; lacking DNA, the TRBD2 call made by TCRdb goes unchecked. The length of the CDR3 is 14 residues. Germline CDR1 SGHVS, CDR2 FNYEAQ. CDR3 amino acids: CATKWRESTGELFF.

The chain couples TRBV29-1 to TRBJ1-1; TCRdb returns TRBD1, unconfirmable since there is no DNA. In germline, CDR1 is SQVTM, CDR2 ANQGSEA. This CDR3 contains 13 residues. CDR3 region: CSVEQGDGTEAFF.

The CDR3: CASSFSSLRSSYNEQFF. The chain is built from TRBV7-9 and TRBJ2-1. The CDR3 has 17 residues. Looked up from germline, CDR1 is SEHNR and CDR2 is FQNEAQ (reference sequence).

CDR3 sequence reads: CASSFRGKDYEQYF. The chain joins TRBV12-3 or TRBV12-4 to TRBJ2-7; the TCRdb D gene call, TRBD1, has no DNA to confirm it. CDR3 size: 14 residues.

The genes are TRBV7-6 and TRBJ1-2. Germline V lookup: CDR1 SGHVS, CDR2 FNYEAQ. The CDR3 is 17 residues long. CDR3 residues: CASSTGGELASFYGYTF.

This chain uses TRBV7-3 with TRBJ1-5. CDR1 is SGHTA, CDR2 FQGTGA, per germline. This CDR3 has 12 residues. The chain's CDR3 is CASSLSAEPQHF.

This chain joins TRBV29-1 and TRBJ1-2; the TCRdb D gene call, TRBD1, has no DNA to confirm it. Germline V gives CDR1 SQVTM, CDR2 ANQGSEA. This CDR3 has 12 amino acids. CDR3 sequence: CSVPTGNYGYTF.

V is TRBV21-1 and J is TRBJ2-7; the TCRdb D gene call, TRBD2, has no DNA to confirm it. TRBV21-1 is a pseudogene segment. There are 16 residues in the CDR3. The CDR3 here is CASSNSRVGGNYEQYF.

The V and J genes are TRBV7-9 and TRBJ2-7; checking the TCRdb D call of TRBD1 is not possible without DNA. Germline V gene lookup returns CDR1 SEHNR and CDR2 FQNEAQ (reference sequence). This CDR3 has 15 amino acids. CDR3 in amino acids: CASSSALGQKYEQYF. The variable domain in full, completed from reference TRBV7-9 and TRBJ2-7, reads DTGVSQNPRHKITKRGQNVTFRCDPISEHNRLYWYRQTLGQGPEFLTYFQNEAQLEKSRLLSDRFSAERPKGSFSTLEIQRTEQGDSAMYLCASSSALGQKYEQYFGPGTRLTVT.